This note documents a single T cell receptor beta chain sequence. Its specificity is not known. The CDR3 loop spans 15 amino acids. Germline loops: CDR1 LNHDA, CDR2 SQIVND (reference sequence). V shed 3 bases and J 2 bases; nucleotides not matched to a gene: 3. TCRdb's table, derived via immunoSEQ multiplex PCR, lists solely in-frame clones and lacks some. The repertoire holds 160,000 or so clones, with over 85% as singletons. The data derive from a study of T cell responses to AZD1222 COVID-19 vaccine. Points from the study as a whole: Only a handful of AZD1222 recipients, six or seven in all, had baseline seropositivity. The sample set comprised mostly white British donors with more females, and clonal diversity was possibly underestimated.

The sample consisted of peripheral blood, taken on day 0 of AZD1222 vaccination. The sequence derives from an adult in good health. This chain joins TRBV19 and TRBJ2-1, with 8 bases fitting TRBD2. CDR3 protein: CASSIAGGPYNEQFF. CDR3 sequence (DNA): TGTGCCAGTAGTATTGCGGGGGGCCCCTACAATGAGCAGTTCTTC.